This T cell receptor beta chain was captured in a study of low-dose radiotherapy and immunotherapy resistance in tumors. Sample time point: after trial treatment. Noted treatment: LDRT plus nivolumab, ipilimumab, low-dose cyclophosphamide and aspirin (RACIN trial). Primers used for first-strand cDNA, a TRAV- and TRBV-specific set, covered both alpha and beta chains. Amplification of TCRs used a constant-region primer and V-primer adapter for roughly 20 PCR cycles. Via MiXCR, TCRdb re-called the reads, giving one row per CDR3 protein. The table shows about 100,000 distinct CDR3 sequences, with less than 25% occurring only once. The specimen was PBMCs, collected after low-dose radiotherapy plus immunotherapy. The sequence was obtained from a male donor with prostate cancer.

CDR3: CASSPARAAEAFF. In nucleotides, the CDR3 is TGTGCCAGCAGCCCGGCCAGGGCGGCTGAAGCTTTCTTT. The J gene is TRBJ1-1, the V gene TRBV12-3 or TRBV12-4; TRBD1 is a possible D gene (5 bases). This CDR3 comprises 13 residues. V was trimmed by 6 bases and J by 6 bases, leaving 14 bases between them.